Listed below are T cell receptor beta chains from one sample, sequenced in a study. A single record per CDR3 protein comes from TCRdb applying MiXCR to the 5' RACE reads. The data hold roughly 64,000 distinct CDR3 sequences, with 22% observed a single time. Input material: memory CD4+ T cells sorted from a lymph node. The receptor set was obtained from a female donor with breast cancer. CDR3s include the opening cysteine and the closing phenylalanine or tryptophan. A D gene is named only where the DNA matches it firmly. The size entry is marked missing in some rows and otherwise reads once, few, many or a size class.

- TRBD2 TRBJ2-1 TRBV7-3 CASSFLGGSSNEQFF TGTGCCAGCAGCTTCCTAGGCGGGAGTAGCAATGAGCAGTTCTTC
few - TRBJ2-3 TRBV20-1 CSAREAANTPDTQYF TGCAGTGCTAGAGAGGCAGCCAACACCCCAGATACGCAGTATTTT
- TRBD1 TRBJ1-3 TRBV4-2 CASSQSNRGGGNTIYF TGTGCCAGCAGCCAATCGAACAGGGGAGGGGGAAATACCATATATTTT
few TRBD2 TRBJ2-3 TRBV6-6 CASTLRTSGTSDTQYF TGTGCCAGCACCCTCCGGACTAGCGGGACCTCAGATACGCAGTATTTT
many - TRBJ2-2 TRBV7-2 CASSFAGTGELFF TGTGCCAGCAGCTTCGCGGGGACCGGGGAGCTGTTTTTT
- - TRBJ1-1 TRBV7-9 CASNLQYTEAFF TGTGCCAGCAACCTCCAGTACACTGAAGCCTTCTTT
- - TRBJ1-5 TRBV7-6 CASSRVRGPNQPQHF TGTGCCAGCAGCCGAGTCCGGGGCCCTAATCAGCCCCAGCATTTT
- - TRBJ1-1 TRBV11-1 CASSYWGESTEAFF TGTGCCAGCAGCTATTGGGGGGAGAGCACTGAAGCTTTCTTT
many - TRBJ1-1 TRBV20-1 CSARYWGREGTEAFF TGCAGTGCTAGATATTGGGGCAGGGAAGGCACTGAAGCTTTCTTT
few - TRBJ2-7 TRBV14 CASSQGHVYEQYF TGTGCCAGCAGCCAAGGTCACGTTTACGAGCAGTACTTC
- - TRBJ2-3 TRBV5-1 CASSPAAKGDTQYF TGCGCCAGCAGCCCAGCAGCTAAGGGGGATACGCAGTATTTT
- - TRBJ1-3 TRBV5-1 CASSLAVSGASSGNTIYF TGCGCCAGCAGCTTGGCCGTTTCTGGGGCCTCCTCTGGAAACACCATATATTTT
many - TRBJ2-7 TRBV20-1 CSARDGGRVEQYF TGCAGTGCTAGAGATGGGGGCAGGGTAGAGCAGTACTTC
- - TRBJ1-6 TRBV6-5 CASRPSGQFNSPLHF TGTGCCAGCAGACCATCCGGACAGTTTAATTCACCCCTCCACTTT
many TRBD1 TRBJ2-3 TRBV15 CATSRERDRGTDTQYF TGTGCCACCAGCAGAGAGAGGGACAGGGGCACAGATACGCAGTATTTT
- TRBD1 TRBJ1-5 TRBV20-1 CSAHPTGSAQRQPQHF TGCAGTGCTCATCCGACAGGGAGCGCGCAACGACAGCCCCAGCATTTT
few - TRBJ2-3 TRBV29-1 CSVEHAAFSTDTQYF TGCAGCGTTGAACATGCGGCGTTTAGCACAGATACGCAGTATTTT
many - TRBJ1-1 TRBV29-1 CSGGRNTEAFF TGCAGCGGAGGACGGAACACTGAAGCTTTCTTT
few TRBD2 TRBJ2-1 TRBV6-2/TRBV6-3 CASSYDRTSGDNEQFF TGTGCCAGCAGTTACGATCGGACTAGCGGTGACAATGAGCAGTTCTTC
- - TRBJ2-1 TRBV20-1 CSAPRAGQNNEQFF TGCAGTGCTCCCCGGGCAGGGCAGAACAATGAGCAGTTCTTC
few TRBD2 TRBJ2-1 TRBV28 CASSSRTSGRGYNEQFF TGTGCCAGCAGTTCCCGTACTAGCGGGAGGGGATACAATGAGCAGTTCTTC
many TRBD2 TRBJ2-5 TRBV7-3 CASSLTSGSGETQYF TGTGCCAGCAGCTTAACAAGCGGGAGCGGGGAGACCCAGTACTTC
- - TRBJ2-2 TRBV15 CATSRDIRRNTGELFF TGTGCCACCAGCAGAGATATCCGGAGGAACACCGGGGAGCTGTTTTTT
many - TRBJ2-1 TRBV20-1 CSASQGGEQFF TGCAGTGCTAGTCAGGGGGGTGAGCAGTTCTTC
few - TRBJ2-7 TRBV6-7 CARIGRKAYEQYF TGTGCCCGTATCGGACGAAAGGCCTACGAGCAGTACTTC
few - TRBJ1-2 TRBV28 CASSFYPTQENYGYAF TGTGCCAGCAGTTTTTACCCCACCCAGGAGAACTATGGCTACGCCTTC
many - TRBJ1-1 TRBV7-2 CASSFYRQNTEAFF TGTGCCAGCAGCTTTTATCGGCAGAACACTGAAGCTTTCTTT
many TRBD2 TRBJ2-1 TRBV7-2 CASSKLAGKNNEQFF TGTGCCAGCAGCAAATTAGCGGGGAAAAACAATGAGCAGTTCTTC
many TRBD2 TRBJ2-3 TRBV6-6 CATSPGRGDTDTQYF TGTGCCACCTCTCCTGGGCGGGGGGACACAGATACGCAGTATTTT
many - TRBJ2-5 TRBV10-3 CAISPTSHQETQYF TGTGCCATCAGTCCGACTAGTCACCAAGAGACCCAGTACTTC
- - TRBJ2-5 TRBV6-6 CASEKRGRETQYF TGTGCCAGTGAAAAGAGGGGGAGAGAGACCCAGTACTTC
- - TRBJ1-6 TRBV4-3 CASSQDVGVLSPLHF TGCGCCAGCAGCCAAGATGTGGGGGTTCTATCACCCCTCCACTTT
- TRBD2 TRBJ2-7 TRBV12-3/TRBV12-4 CASSQGTSGAYEQYF TGTGCCAGCAGTCAGGGGACTAGCGGGGCCTACGAGCAGTACTTC
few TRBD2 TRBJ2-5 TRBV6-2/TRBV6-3 CASSSPGLAPQETQYF TGTGCCAGCAGCAGCCCCGGACTAGCTCCCCAAGAGACCCAGTACTTC
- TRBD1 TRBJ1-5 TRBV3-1 CASSQVHDREQPQHF TGTGCCAGCAGCCAAGTACATGACAGGGAGCAGCCCCAGCATTTT
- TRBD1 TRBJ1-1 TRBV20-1 CSARDIKRDSGTFF TGCAGTGCTAGAGATATAAAGCGGGACAGCGGGACTTTCTTT
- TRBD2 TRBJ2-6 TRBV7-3 CASSHQGAGGSGANVLTF TGTGCCAGCAGCCATCAGGGAGCGGGGGGCTCTGGGGCCAACGTCCTGACTTTC
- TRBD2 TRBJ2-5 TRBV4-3 CASSQDGVAGGETQYF TGCGCCAGCAGCCAAGATGGGGTTGCGGGAGGAGAGACCCAGTACTTC
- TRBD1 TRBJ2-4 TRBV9 CASSPRQGAGNVQYF TGTGCCAGCAGCCCACGACAGGGGGCGGGAAACGTTCAGTACTTC
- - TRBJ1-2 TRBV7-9 CASSSRGGHTF TGTGCCAGCAGCTCCAGGGGAGGCCACACCTTC
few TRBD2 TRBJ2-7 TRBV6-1 CASSRGAAGGGYEQYF TGTGCCAGCAGTCGGGGAGCAGCGGGAGGGGGATACGAGCAGTACTTC
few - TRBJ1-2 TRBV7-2 CASSLGVRGGYTF TGTGCCAGCAGCTTGGGGGTTCGTGGAGGCTACACCTTC
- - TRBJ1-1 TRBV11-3 CASSPCLWLNTEAFF TGTGCCAGCAGCCCCTGTCTGTGGCTGAACACTGAAGCTTTCTTT
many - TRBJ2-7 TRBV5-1 CASSLGGAMYEQYF TGCGCCAGCAGCTTGGGAGGGGCGATGTACGAGCAGTACTTC